One and the same sample provided the 21 T cell receptor beta chains below, sequenced in a study of immune cell composition in non-small cell lung cancer. TCRdb's copy holds only in-frame clones and misses some; the assay was immunoSEQ multiplex PCR. The sample lists about 8,300 clones; roughly three quarters were seen once. The sequencing sample was made of lung tumor tissue. The receptors derive from a human donor with non-small cell lung cancer.

The chain recombines TRBV7-9 with TRBJ2-6, with 8 positions matching TRBD1. CDR3 length: 15 residues. Germline trimming cut 7 bases from V and 3 bases from J; bases unmatched to any gene: 5. The germline V gene encodes CDR1 SEHNR and CDR2 FQNEAQ (reference sequence). The CDR3 DNA reads as TGTGCCAGCACCCTGACAGGGGATGGGGCCAACGTCCTGACTTTC. As protein: CASTLTGDGANVLTF.

The chain carries TRBV10-3 and TRBJ1-2; D ambiguous. V lost 3 bases, J lost 6 bases, and 11 bases lay in between. Looked up from germline, CDR1 is ENHRY and CDR2 is SYGVKD. The length of the CDR3 is 13 residues. DNA for the CDR3: TGTGCCATCAGTGACAGGAAAGAGGATGGCTACACCTTC. Protein sequence: CAISDRKEDGYTF.

The sample holds a few counts of this clone. The V call is TRBV2, the J call TRBJ1-2; D gene unclear. The germline CDR1 and CDR2 sequences are SNHLY and FYNNEI. V was cut by 6 bases and J by 7 bases, with 3 bases left in between. There are 9 residues in the CDR3. CDR3 sequence: CASRSGYTF. Here the CDR3 DNA reads TGTGCCAGCAGGTCTGGCTACACCTTC.

A few counts support this clone. The chain couples TRBV28 to TRBJ1-5, with a possible D match to TRBD1 (6 bases). Germline-derived CDR1 and CDR2 are MDHEN and SYDVKM. The V and J ends lost 6 bases and 7 bases respectively, with 16 bases between them. The CDR3 loop spans 14 amino acids. This CDR3 reads CASSTRTGFQPQHF. CDR3 DNA sequence: TGTGCCAGCAGCACACGTACAGGGTTCCAGCCCCAGCATTTT. The full variable domain, in which reference TRBV28 and TRBJ1-5 provide the parts outside the CDR3, is DVKVTQSSRYLVKRTGEKVFLECVQDMDHENMFWYRQDPGLGLRLIYFSYDVKMKEKGDIPEGYSVSREKKERFSLILESASTNQTSMYLCASSTRTGFQPQHFGDGTRLSIL.

The chain couples TRBV5-5 to TRBJ2-2; 7 positions agree with TRBD1. The CDR3 is 14 amino acids. Germline V gene lookup returns CDR1 SGHKS and CDR2 YYEKEE (reference sequence). J gave up 1 base and V 5 bases, and 2 bases lay outside the gene matches. This chain's CDR3 is CASRRQGNTGELFF. In DNA, the CDR3 is TGTGCCAGCAGACGACAGGGGAACACCGGGGAGCTGTTTTTT.

The gene calls are TRBV27 and TRBJ1-6; the D is unclear. Trimming pared 3 bases from V and 0 bases from J, leaving 6 bases between. Germline loops: CDR1 MNHEY, CDR2 SMNVEV (reference sequence). This CDR3 spans 15 amino acids. The CDR3 loop is CASSLSSSYNSPLHF. The CDR3 DNA sequence: TGTGCCAGCAGTTTGTCAAGCTCCTATAATTCACCCCTCCACTTT.

J is TRBJ1-1 and V is TRBV11-2, with D uncertain. This CDR3 spans 13 amino acids. CDR1 is SGHAT, CDR2 FQNNGV, per germline. Between the trimmed V and J ends, which lost 2 bases and 5 bases, there was a span of 9 bases. The CDR3 nucleotides are TGTGCCAGCAGCTTATCTGGAAGGACTGAAGCTTTCTTT. It encodes CASSLSGRTEAFF.

V gene TRBV29-1 combines with J gene TRBJ1-1, with a tentative D call TRBD1 (5 bases). This CDR3 has 14 residues. Trimming cost V 5 bases and J 5 bases, with 18 bases left between them. Per germline, CDR1 SQVTM and CDR2 ANQGSEA. The CDR3 DNA reads as TGCAGCGTTCAACGGGGGGGGGTGGGAACTGAAGCTTTCTTT. The encoded protein is CSVQRGGVGTEAFF.

The V and J genes are TRBV27 and TRBJ2-7; D is possibly TRBD1 (6 bases). The CDR3 sequence is 14 residues long. CDR1 and CDR2 (germline): MNHEY, SMNVEV (reference sequence). Trimming took off 5 bases at V and 5 bases at J, with 16 bases between the two ends. CDR3 sequence (DNA): TGTGCCAGCAGTCTCTACAGGGTTCCCCACGAGCAGTACTTC. Residues: CASSLYRVPHEQYF.

This clone was seen a handful of times. The rearrangement joins TRBV23-1 to TRBJ1-5, with D possibly TRBD1 on 5 matching bases. TRBV23-1 is labeled an ORF, and its function is uncertain. The V gene lost 7 bases and the J gene lost 5 bases, with 18 bases spanning the gap. The CDR3 has 15 amino acids. In DNA, the CDR3 is TGCGCCAGCAAACTCACCGGGACCAATGATCAGCCCCAGCATTTT. It codes for CASKLTGTNDQPQHF.

The chain has TRBV9 and TRBJ2-3; no definite D call. Germline V gene data show CDR1 as SGDLS and CDR2 as YYNGEE. The germline V and J ends were trimmed by 0 bases and 1 base, with 12 bases remaining between them. CDR3 size: 16 residues. CDR3 sequence (DNA): TGTGCCAGCAGCGTAGCTACTCAGCCACGCACAGATACGCAGTATTTT. It specifies CASSVATQPRTDTQYF.

The V and J genes are TRBV28 and TRBJ1-2; a possible D gene is TRBD1 (5 bases). The CDR3 loop spans 13 amino acids. V lost 7 bases, J lost 4 bases, and 13 bases lay in between. From germline, CDR1 is MDHEN and CDR2 SYDVKM. CDR3 bases: TGTGCCAGCACCGCAGGGTTGGTCTATGGCTACACCTTC. Amino acid sequence: CASTAGLVYGYTF.

The rearrangement uses TRBV27 and TRBJ2-7, with 8 bases fitting TRBD1. V shed 6 bases and J 3 bases; nucleotides not matched to a gene: 10. CDR3 length: 15 amino acids. Germline CDR1 and CDR2: MNHEY and SMNVEV (reference sequence). CDR3 coding DNA: TGTGCCAGCAGACGGACAGGGCGCAGTATCTACGAGCAGTACTTC. The encoded protein is CASRRTGRSIYEQYF.

This chain links TRBV29-1 with TRBJ2-4; 11 bases align to TRBD2. The CDR3 runs to 12 residues. The V gene's germline CDR1 is SQVTM and CDR2 ANQGSEA. J was trimmed by 6 bases and V by 7 bases; bases with no gene match: 2. This CDR3 reads CSAGTSGNIQYF. The CDR3 DNA reads as TGCAGCGCGGGGACTAGCGGAAACATTCAGTACTTC.

The rearrangement joins TRBV4-3 to TRBJ2-3, with a tentative D call TRBD1 (6 bases). V lost 3 bases and J lost 1, with 20 bases in between. The CDR3 extends over 18 amino acids. Germline V gene data show CDR1 as LGHNA and CDR2 as YSLEER. The CDR3 sequence is CASSQGSPGVFGTDTQYF. CDR3 sequence (DNA): TGCGCCAGCAGCCAGGGATCCCCAGGGGTTTTTGGCACAGATACGCAGTATTTT.

This chain joins TRBV6-6 and TRBJ1-4; 8 positions match TRBD1. V shed 0 bases, J shed 4 bases, and the junction held 4 bases outside the gene matches. CDR1 and CDR2 from the germline V gene are MNHNY and SVGAGI (reference sequence). The length of the CDR3 is 16 residues. As DNA, the CDR3 is TGTGCCAGCAGTTACTCGAAGGGACAGGTTAATGAAAAACTGTTTTTT. Translation gives CASSYSKGQVNEKLFF.

V and J are TRBV2 and TRBJ2-3; TRBD2 agrees at 10 bases. Per the germline V gene, CDR1 is SNHLY and CDR2 is FYNNEI. The CDR3 runs to 20 residues. V lost 6 bases to trimming and J lost 2 bases; unmatched junction nucleotides: 20. The CDR3 region has the DNA TGTGCCAGCAGAGTAACGACTAGCGGGCCCCCAGTGAGTTTCACAGATACGCAGTATTTT. It codes for CASRVTTSGPPVSFTDTQYF. Filled out from reference TRBV2 and TRBJ2-3, the complete variable domain reads EPEVTQTPSHQVTQMGQEVILRCVPISNHLYFYWYRQILGQKVEFLVSFYNNEISEKSEIFDDQFSVERPDGSNFTLKIRSTKLEDSAMYFCASRVTTSGPPVSFTDTQYFGPGTRLTVL.

This clone was seen a handful of times. The chain employs TRBV2 and TRBJ1-2; the D is unclear. The CDR3 has 11 amino acids. Germline CDR1 and CDR2: SNHLY and FYNNEI. The V and J ends lost 3 bases and 5 bases respectively, with 4 bases between them. The CDR3 DNA sequence: TGTGCCAGCAGTGAGAGTTATGGCTACACCTTC. Protein: CASSESYGYTF. Combining the CDR3 with reference TRBV2 and TRBJ1-2 gives the whole variable domain EPEVTQTPSHQVTQMGQEVILRCVPISNHLYFYWYRQILGQKVEFLVSFYNNEISEKSEIFDDQFSVERPDGSNFTLKIRSTKLEDSAMYFCASSESYGYTFGSGTRLTVV.

This clone was seen only a few times. The DNA of the CDR3 is TGTGCCAGCAGTTTAAGGGTCAGGGCGAACACCGGGGAGCTGTTTTTT. This encodes CASSLRVRANTGELFF. J is TRBJ2-2 and V is TRBV27; D may be TRBD1 (5 bases). CDR1 is MNHEY and CDR2 is SMNVEV in the germline V gene (reference sequence). V gave up 2 bases and J gave up 0 bases, with 10 bases separating them. The CDR3 is made up of 16 amino acids.

This clone was observed a single time. The chain links TRBV5-6 to TRBJ2-7; D is perhaps TRBD2 (5 bases). V was clipped by 4 bases and J by 5 bases, with 16 bases between them. The germline gives CDR1 SGHDT, CDR2 YYEEEE. The CDR3 runs 14 residues. CDR3 sequence reads: CASSRGSPRDEQYF. The DNA for the CDR3 is TGTGCCAGCAGCCGAGGGTCCCCTCGGGACGAGCAGTACTTC.

The V gene is TRBV28, the J gene TRBJ1-5; 9 nucleotides match TRBD1. Germline CDR1 is MDHEN and CDR2 is SYDVKM. The V and J ends lost 5 bases and 4 bases, in that order; junction bases with no gene match: 9. The CDR3 consists of 16 residues. The CDR3 is CASSTPGTGLNQPQHF. CDR3 coding DNA: TGTGCCAGCAGTACTCCCGGGACAGGGTTAAATCAGCCCCAGCATTTT. The full variable domain, with the rest looked up from reference TRBV28 and TRBJ1-5, is DVKVTQSSRYLVKRTGEKVFLECVQDMDHENMFWYRQDPGLGLRLIYFSYDVKMKEKGDIPEGYSVSREKKERFSLILESASTNQTSMYLCASSTPGTGLNQPQHFGDGTRLSIL.